The 14 T cell receptor beta chains presented below share a single source sample, sequenced in a study of blood T cell repertoires in COVID-19. Generated by immunoSEQ multiplex PCR, the TCRdb table keeps only in-frame clones and is missing some. The sample yields roughly 70,000 clones, about nine tenths seen once. Sequencing input: peripheral blood. Receptors originate from a man aged 50 to 59 with active COVID-19.

The chain joins TRBV6-1 to TRBJ1-1; D is possibly TRBD1 (5 bases). This CDR3 spans 16 amino acids. Trimming removed 2 bases at V and 1 base at J, with 14 bases between. Germline V lookup: CDR1 MNHNS, CDR2 SASEGT. The CDR3 DNA reads TGTGCCAGCAGTGAAACAACAGGCAATCGGAACACTGAAGCTTTCTTT. Its protein is CASSETTGNRNTEAFF.

The chain uses TRBV6-6 and TRBJ2-7, with D perhaps matching TRBD1 (5 bases). Trimming pared 2 bases from V and 7 bases from J, leaving 12 bases between. The CDR3 spans 13 residues. Germline loops: CDR1 MNHNY, CDR2 SVGAGI (reference sequence). CDR3 DNA: TGTGCCAGCAGTTACGGGCAGGGTTGGGAGCAGTACTTC. It translates to CASSYGQGWEQYF.

The chain carries TRBV2 and TRBJ2-5; the D is unclear. Germline V gene data show CDR1 as SNHLY and CDR2 as FYNNEI. Trimming removed 6 bases at V and 5 bases at J, with 13 bases between. The CDR3 has 13 residues. The DNA for the CDR3 is TGTGCCAGCAGACGCTCGGCGAGGGAGACCCAGTACTTC. Translation: CASRRSARETQYF.

V gene TRBV9 combines with J gene TRBJ2-7; TRBD1 agrees at 7 bases. The germline CDR1 and CDR2 sequences are SGDLS and YYNGEE. The CDR3 contains 14 residues. V lost 3 bases to trimming and J lost 3 bases; unmatched junction nucleotides: 6. The CDR3 bases are TGTGCCAGCAGCGCCGGGACAGCTATCTACGAGCAGTACTTC. Its translation: CASSAGTAIYEQYF.

This clone showed up just once. The chain has TRBV20-1 and TRBJ1-2; the D is unclear. V shed 5 bases and J shed 4 bases, with 8 bases lying between them. This CDR3 comprises 11 residues. Germline V gene lookup returns CDR1 DFQATT and CDR2 SNEGSKA (reference sequence). CDR3 region: CSAPGVYGYTF. The CDR3, as DNA: TGCAGTGCTCCGGGTGTCTATGGCTACACCTTC.

The J gene is TRBJ2-5, the V gene TRBV6-6; D may be TRBD1 (6 bases). The ends were cut back, 5 bases at V and 3 bases at J, with 16 bases in the middle. The germline gives CDR1 MNHNY, CDR2 SVGAGI (reference sequence). There are 15 residues in the CDR3. This chain's CDR3 is CASSPPQGLEETQYF. The CDR3 region has the DNA TGTGCCAGCAGTCCACCCCAGGGGTTGGAAGAGACCCAGTACTTC.

The chain is built from TRBV9 and TRBJ1-2, with D hard to call. Germline V CDR1 and CDR2: SGDLS, YYNGEE. Trimming took 4 bases from V and 4 from J, leaving 23 bases between them. The CDR3 is made up of 17 amino acids. As DNA, the CDR3 is TGTGCCAGCAGCCCTTCTTGGACTAACCTACGGAGCTATGGCTACACCTTC. Translation: CASSPSWTNLRSYGYTF. Full variable domain (remainder filled in from reference TRBV9 and TRBJ1-2): DSGVTQTPKHLITATGQRVTLRCSPRSGDLSVYWYQQSLDQGLQFLIQYYNGEERAKGNILERFSAQQFPDLHSELNLSSLELGDSALYFCASSPSWTNLRSYGYTFGSGTRLTVV.

J is TRBJ2-1 and V is TRBV4-3; TRBD2 might be the D (6 bases). Germline loops: CDR1 LGHNA, CDR2 YSLEER. This CDR3 comprises 14 residues. Trimming took off 3 bases at V and 10 bases at J, with 16 bases between the two ends. This chain's CDR3 is CASSHVTSISEQFF. The DNA of the CDR3 is TGCGCCAGCAGCCATGTTACTAGCATCAGCGAGCAGTTCTTC.

This chain links TRBV2 with TRBJ1-4, with a weak D call TRBD1 (5 bases). Trimming stripped 7 bases from V and 2 bases from J, with 14 bases between. The CDR3 is made up of 15 amino acids. CDR1 and CDR2 from the germline V gene are SNHLY and FYNNEI. Written as DNA, the CDR3 is TGTGCCAGCATTCCAACGACAGCGACTAATGAAAAACTGTTTTTT. Amino acids: CASIPTTATNEKLFF.

V and J are TRBV9 and TRBJ2-3, with unresolved D. Germline V gives CDR1 SGDLS, CDR2 YYNGEE. The CDR3 covers 12 residues. With 1 base removed from V and 3 bases from J, the gap between germline ends came to 3 bases. The CDR3 sequence: CASSVTTDTQYF. The CDR3 nucleotides read TGTGCCAGCAGCGTAACAACAGATACGCAGTATTTT.

This clone was seen a few times. V is TRBV30 and J is TRBJ1-1, with D tentatively TRBD1 (6 bases). Germline V CDR1 and CDR2: GTSNPN, SVGIG (reference sequence). V shed 3 bases and J shed 0 bases, with 14 bases lying between them. CDR3 size: 15 residues. The CDR3 nucleotides are TGTGCCTGGAGCCGGACAGCCTTCATGAACACTGAAGCTTTCTTT. Protein sequence: CAWSRTAFMNTEAFF.

The chain links TRBV12-5 to TRBJ2-1; no clear D gene. The germline gives CDR1 LGHNT, CDR2 FRNRAP. The CDR3 has 14 amino acids. Trimming pared 1 base from V and 7 bases from J, leaving 11 bases between. CDR3 amino acids: CASGLDLGENEQFF. DNA for the CDR3: TGTGCTAGTGGTTTGGATCTAGGTGAGAATGAGCAGTTCTTC.

This CDR3 reads CASNPQLGGGENEQFF. The CDR3 DNA reads as TGTGCCAGCAACCCCCAACTGGGGGGAGGGGAGAATGAGCAGTTCTTC. This sequence joins TRBV6-2 or TRBV6-3 and TRBJ2-1; 7 nucleotides match TRBD2. Germline CDR1 and CDR2: MNHEY and SVGEGT. V shed 7 bases, J shed 7 bases, and the junction held 16 bases outside the gene matches. The CDR3 is 16 amino acids.

V usage is TRBV5-4 and J usage is TRBJ2-5; D ambiguous. Germline lookup yields CDR1 SGHNT and CDR2 YYREEE (reference sequence). The ends were cut back, 5 bases at V and 0 bases at J, with 11 bases in the middle. The CDR3 contains 14 residues. CDR3 DNA sequence: TGTGCCAGCAGTCTAGACCGGTACCAAGAGACCCAGTACTTC. Protein sequence: CASSLDRYQETQYF.